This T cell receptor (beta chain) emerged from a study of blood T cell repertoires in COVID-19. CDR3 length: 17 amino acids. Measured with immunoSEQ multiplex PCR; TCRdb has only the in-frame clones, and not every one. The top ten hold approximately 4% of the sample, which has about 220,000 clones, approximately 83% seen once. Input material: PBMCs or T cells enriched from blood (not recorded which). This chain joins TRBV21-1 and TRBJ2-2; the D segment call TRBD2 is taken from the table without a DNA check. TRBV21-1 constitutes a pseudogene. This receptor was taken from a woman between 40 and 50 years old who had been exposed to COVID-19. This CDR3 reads CASSRGLAGVMSGELFF. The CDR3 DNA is TGTGCCAGCAGCAGGGGACTAGCGGGGGTAATGTCCGGGGAGCTGTTTTTT.